This entry describes one T cell receptor (beta chain). The antigen it binds to is not known. No much larger clonotype is one base removed from it; base qualities were not supplied. This specimen belongs to a study of graft-versus-host responses after intestinal transplantation (dated by TCRdb to about 2021). Some background on the complete study: Recipients received multivisceral, liver-intestinal, or isolated intestinal transplants. Every recipient was given anti-thymocyte globulin induction, followed by 2 to 4 years of maintenance tacrolimus and steroids. After intestinal transplantation, graft-versus-host and host-versus-graft alloreactive T cell clones were followed in the graft, circulation and bone marrow using bulk TCR-beta CDR3 sequencing. Alloreactive clones were identified by sequencing pre-transplant mixed lymphocyte reaction products and comparing these products with unstimulated pre-transplant donor and recipient T cells. Of the 20 to 25 intestinal transplant recipients enrolled in the cohort, one of whom was a retransplant, a few patients without pretransplant specimens were excluded. A peak of at least 4% donor T cells among recipient peripheral blood mononuclear cells was the definition used for donor T cell macrochimerism. Rather than being sequenced by the commercial service, samples from a few later patients were sequenced in-house on an Illumina MiSeq and processed with MiXCR.

Library method: the immunoSEQ multiplex PCR assay. For most patients, genomic DNA was subjected to high-throughput TCR-beta CDR3 sequencing by Adaptive Biotechnologies. The paper's data handling went like this. TCR sequencing data were retrieved from Adaptive's ImmunoSEQ software for 18 patients, whereas a few other patients were processed with MiXCR and VDJtools. CDR3 nucleotide sequences shared between donor and recipient were removed because the origin of such sequences could not be assigned. At least 2-fold expansion over unstimulated cells and a minimum CFSE-low frequency of 0.002% (template counts) or 0.001% (read counts) were required for clones to be classified as alloreactive. Clones detected in sequenced pre-transplant spleen, lymph node, or MLR CFSE-low populations of the donor or recipient were defined as mappable. The cumulative frequency of alloreactive clones was calculated as a percentage of all sequences, weighted by copy number. Here the immuneACCESS table is served through TCRdb, limited to in-frame sequences with V and J called. Missing clones are a known gap in these copies; in checked studies unresolved V genes cover under half, and the rest lacks a known reason. V and J calls plus clone size are reproduced from that table; the DNA served to infer D and trimming. Present in this sample are almost 15,000 clones, 55% to 75% of which were seen just once. The ten most abundant clones make up roughly a quarter of the sample.

The investigation overall reported the following: Early after transplant, peak levels of circulating GvH clones were found to be associated with declines in HvG clones. GvH clones were detected in recipient bone marrow, and some appeared earlier in ileal mucosa or blood, consistent with an intestinal mucosal origin. In patients with donor T cell macrochimerism, the allografts had high GvH to HvG T cell clonal ratios. The conclusions were limited by the relatively low number and heterogeneity of the intestinal transplant patients.

To isolate intraepithelial and lamina propria lymphocytes from graft specimens, dithiothreitol, EDTA incubations and collagenase D digestion were used. Serial intestinal graft biopsy specimens collected up to 600 days after transplant underwent bulk TCR-beta sequencing. The CDR3 goes from the cysteine to the phenylalanine over 16 residues. Just CDR3 DNA is preserved here, 48 bases in frame from base 1. From a lookup of the germline V gene, CDR1 and CDR2 are SGHRS and YFSETQ. The sequenced sample was ileum tissue, obtained around 98 weeks after intestinal transplantation. This clonotype originated in a human patient who received an intestinal transplant, so some T cells may come from the graft donor. This chain is built from TRBV5-1 and TRBJ2-5; TRBD2 is a possible D gene, resting on 5 matching bases. The J call may be mistaken, given a closer DNA end match to TRBJ2-7. Here is the DNA: TGCGCCAGCAGCTACGCGGGCCTAGCCCCCTCCTACGAGCAGTACTTC. Its product reads: CASSYAGLAPSYEQYF.